This TCR beta chain was profiled in a study of T cells after somatic rescue of genetic block. The V end lost 4 bases, the J end lost 11 bases, and 14 bases lay between the germline ends. The V gene's germline CDR1 is MGHDK and CDR2 SYGVNS. The CDR3 is made up of 12 amino acids. Sequencing was performed with immunoSEQ multiplex PCR; in TCRdb, only in-frame clones are kept and a portion is missing. The top ten clones hold 25% of a sample with just over 8,000 clones, 75% to 90% of them seen once. The chain couples TRBV25-1 to TRBJ1-1; no firm D call. The clonotype comes from a boy aged 10-17 years. Source material: peripheral blood mononuclear cells (PBMCs). CDR3 sequence reads: CASSGLGGPAFF. CDR3 nucleotide sequence: TGTGCCAGCAGTGGTCTAGGAGGGCCGGCTTTCTTT.